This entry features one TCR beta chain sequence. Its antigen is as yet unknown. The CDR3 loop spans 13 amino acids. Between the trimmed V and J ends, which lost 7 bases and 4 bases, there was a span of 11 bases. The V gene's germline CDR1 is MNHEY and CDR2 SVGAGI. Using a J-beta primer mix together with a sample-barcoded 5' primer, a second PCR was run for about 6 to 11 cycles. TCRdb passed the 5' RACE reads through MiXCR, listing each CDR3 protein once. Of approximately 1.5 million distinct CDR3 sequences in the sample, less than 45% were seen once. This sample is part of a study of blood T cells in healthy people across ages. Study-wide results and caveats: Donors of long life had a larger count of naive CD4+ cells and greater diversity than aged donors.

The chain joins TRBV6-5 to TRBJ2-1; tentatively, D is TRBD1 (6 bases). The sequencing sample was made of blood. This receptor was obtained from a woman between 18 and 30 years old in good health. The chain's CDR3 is CASTQGTYNEQFF. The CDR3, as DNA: TGTGCCAGCACCCAGGGGACGTACAATGAGCAGTTCTTC.